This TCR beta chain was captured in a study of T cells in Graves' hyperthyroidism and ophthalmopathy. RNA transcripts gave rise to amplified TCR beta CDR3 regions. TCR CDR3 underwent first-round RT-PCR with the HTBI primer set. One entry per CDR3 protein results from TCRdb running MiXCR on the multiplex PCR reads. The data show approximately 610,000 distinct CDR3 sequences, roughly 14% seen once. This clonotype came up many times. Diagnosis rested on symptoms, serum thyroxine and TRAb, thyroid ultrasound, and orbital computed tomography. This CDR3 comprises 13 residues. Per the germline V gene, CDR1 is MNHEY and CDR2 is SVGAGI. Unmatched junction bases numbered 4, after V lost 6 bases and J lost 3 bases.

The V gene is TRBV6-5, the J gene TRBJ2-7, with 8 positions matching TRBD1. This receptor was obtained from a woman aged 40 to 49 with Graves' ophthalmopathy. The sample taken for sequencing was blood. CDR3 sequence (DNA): TGTGCCAGCAGCGGACAGGGTTACTACGAGCAGTACTTC. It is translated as CASSGQGYYEQYF.